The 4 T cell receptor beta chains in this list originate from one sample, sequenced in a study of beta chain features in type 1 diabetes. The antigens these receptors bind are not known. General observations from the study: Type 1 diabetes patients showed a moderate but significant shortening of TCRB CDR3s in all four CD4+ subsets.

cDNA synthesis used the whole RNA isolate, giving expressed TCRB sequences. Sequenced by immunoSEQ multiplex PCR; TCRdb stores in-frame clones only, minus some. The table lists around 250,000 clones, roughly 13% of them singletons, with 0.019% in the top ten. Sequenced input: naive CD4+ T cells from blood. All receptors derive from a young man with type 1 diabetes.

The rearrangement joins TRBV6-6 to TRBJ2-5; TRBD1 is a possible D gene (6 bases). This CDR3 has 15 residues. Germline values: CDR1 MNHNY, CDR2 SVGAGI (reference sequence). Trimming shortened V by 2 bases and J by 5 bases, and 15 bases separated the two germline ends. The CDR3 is CASSYRIQGWETQYF. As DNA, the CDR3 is TGTGCCAGCAGTTACAGAATTCAGGGGTGGGAGACCCAGTACTTC.

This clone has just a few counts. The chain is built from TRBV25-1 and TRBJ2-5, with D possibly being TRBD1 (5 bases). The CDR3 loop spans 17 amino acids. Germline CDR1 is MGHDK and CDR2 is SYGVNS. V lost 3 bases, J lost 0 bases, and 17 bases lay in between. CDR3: CASSDWGLRADQETQYF. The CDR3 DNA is TGTGCCAGCAGTGATTGGGGCCTTAGGGCCGACCAAGAGACCCAGTACTTC.

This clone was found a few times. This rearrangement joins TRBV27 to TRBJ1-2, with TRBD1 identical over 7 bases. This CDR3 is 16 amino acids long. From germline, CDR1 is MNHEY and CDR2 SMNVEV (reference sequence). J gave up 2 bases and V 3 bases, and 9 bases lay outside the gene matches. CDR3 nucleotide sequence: TGTGCCAGCAGTTTTTCCACAGGGGCTAAGAACTATGGCTACACCTTC. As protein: CASSFSTGAKNYGYTF.

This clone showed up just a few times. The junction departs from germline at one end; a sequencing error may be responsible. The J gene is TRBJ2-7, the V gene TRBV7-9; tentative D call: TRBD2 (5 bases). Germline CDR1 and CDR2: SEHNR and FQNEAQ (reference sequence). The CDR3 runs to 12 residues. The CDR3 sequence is CASSLGSTMEAF. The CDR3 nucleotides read TGTGCCAGCAGCTTAGGGTCGACAATGGAGGCTTTC.